A single sample gave rise to the 29 T cell receptor beta chains below, sequenced in a study of blood T cell repertoires in COVID-19. Method: immunoSEQ multiplex PCR; TCRdb's copy keeps in-frame clones and lacks some. The sample comprises 380,000 or so clones, roughly 80% of which are singletons, and 1.1% rests with the top ten. The sequencing input was peripheral blood. Receptors were obtained from a human donor with acute or convalescent COVID-19. The donor label of this sample is uncertain.

This rearrangement joins TRBV28 to TRBJ1-3, with 12 positions matching TRBD1. CDR3 length: 16 amino acids. J was trimmed by 4 bases and V by 9 bases; bases with no gene match: 10. Germline CDR1 MDHEN, CDR2 SYDVKM. CDR3 in amino acids: CASTYRDRGLGNTIYF. The CDR3, as DNA: TGTGCCAGTACCTACCGGGACAGGGGGCTCGGAAACACCATATATTTT.

The chain couples TRBV18 to TRBJ1-2, with 8 bases aligning to TRBD1. J gave up 2 bases and V 5 bases, and 4 bases lay outside the gene matches. The CDR3 loop spans 14 amino acids. Germline V gene lookup returns CDR1 KGHSH and CDR2 LQKENI. The CDR3 sequence is CASSADRANYGYTF. In DNA, the CDR3 is TGTGCCAGCTCAGCGGACAGGGCGAACTATGGCTACACCTTC.

This chain connects TRBV7-2 to TRBJ2-1; D perhaps matches TRBD2 (7 bases). Between the trimmed V and J ends, which lost 6 bases and 2 bases, there was a span of 14 bases. The germline V gene has CDR1 SGHTA and CDR2 FQGNSA. The CDR3 is 15 residues long. Written as DNA, the CDR3 is TGTGCCAGCAGATCCGGGGGGCTGACCTACAATGAGCAGTTCTTC. Translation: CASRSGGLTYNEQFF.

The chain is built from TRBV27 and TRBJ1-1; no firm D call. Germline V gene sequence: CDR1 MNHEY, CDR2 SMNVEV (reference sequence). This CDR3 is 15 amino acids long. Trimming removed 3 bases at V and 0 bases at J, with 11 bases between. The CDR3 DNA reads TGTGCCAGCAGTTTTCGGCGGCCGTTGAACACTGAAGCTTTCTTT. Amino acids: CASSFRRPLNTEAFF.

This sequence joins TRBV30 and TRBJ2-7, with 7 bases fitting TRBD2. V trimming: 5 bases; J trimming: 5 bases; junction bases outside the gene matches: 6. This CDR3 comprises 12 residues. CDR1 and CDR2 (germline): GTSNPN, SVGIG (reference sequence). In DNA, the CDR3 is TGTGCCTGGGGGATACTAGCGCACGAGCAGTACTTC. The encoded protein is CAWGILAHEQYF.

This clone appeared a single time. CDR3 in DNA: TGTGCCAGCAGAGGGACAGGGGGCGGAGAAGGCTACACCTTC. This codes for CASRGTGGGEGYTF. The rearrangement joins TRBV7-9 to TRBJ1-2, with 12 bases identical to TRBD1. The germline V gene encodes CDR1 SEHNR and CDR2 FQNEAQ (reference sequence). The V segment lost 6 bases and the J segment 8 bases; nucleotides outside the gene matches: 7. CDR3 length: 14 residues.

The chain couples TRBV6-5 to TRBJ1-5, with D perhaps matching TRBD1 (6 bases). Between the trimmed V and J ends, which lost 0 bases and 7 bases, there was a span of 13 bases. The germline gives CDR1 MNHEY, CDR2 SVGAGI. The CDR3 spans 15 residues. For the CDR3, the DNA is TGTGCCAGCAGTTACTCGAAGGGGGACCCCCAGCCCCAGCATTTT. Its protein product is CASSYSKGDPQPQHF.

The chain couples TRBV7-9 to TRBJ2-7; 11 nucleotides match TRBD2. The V gene's germline CDR1 is SEHNR and CDR2 FQNEAQ (reference sequence). The CDR3 is 16 amino acids. The ends lost 5 bases at V and 3 bases at J; junction bases unmatched: 9. This chain's CDR3 is CASSGMTSGALYEQYF. Here the CDR3 DNA reads TGTGCCAGCAGCGGAATGACTAGCGGGGCTCTCTACGAGCAGTACTTC. Looking up the rest from reference TRBV7-9 and TRBJ2-7 gives the full variable domain: DTGVSQNPRHKITKRGQNVTFRCDPISEHNRLYWYRQTLGQGPEFLTYFQNEAQLEKSRLLSDRFSAERPKGSFSTLEIQRTEQGDSAMYLCASSGMTSGALYEQYFGPGTRLTVT.

The chain carries TRBV6-6 and TRBJ1-2; 7 nucleotides line up with TRBD1. After removal of 5 bases from V and 9 bases from J, the junction contained 12 bases not matched to a gene. The CDR3 length is 14 residues. Germline loops: CDR1 MNHNY, CDR2 SVGAGI (reference sequence). In nucleotides, the CDR3 is TGTGCCAGCAGTAAAATACACGACAGGGCGCGCTACACCTTC. This sequence encodes CASSKIHDRARYTF.

The count of this clone is one. The chain couples TRBV5-8 to TRBJ1-2; D call uncertain. Deletions cut 7 bases from V and 9 bases from J, with 22 bases between. The germline gives CDR1 SGHTS, CDR2 YDEGEE. The CDR3 runs 14 residues. CDR3 in amino acids: CASVLTKYLGSYTF. CDR3 in DNA: TGTGCCAGCGTACTAACCAAGTACCTCGGAAGCTACACCTTC.

For the CDR3, the DNA is TGCGCCAGCAGCTCAAACCCCGGGATCCGAGCTAACTATGGCTACACCTTC. Amino acid sequence: CASSSNPGIRANYGYTF. The chain employs TRBV5-1 and TRBJ1-2; D gene ambiguous. This CDR3 spans 17 amino acids. Germline V gene lookup returns CDR1 SGHRS and CDR2 YFSETQ. Trimming stripped 3 bases from V and 0 bases from J, with 18 bases between.

V and J are TRBV15 and TRBJ1-5, with D tentatively TRBD1 (5 bases). The CDR3 is 16 residues long. The germline V and J ends were trimmed by 5 bases and 3 bases, with 17 bases remaining between them. CDR1 is LNHNV and CDR2 is YYDKDF in the germline V gene (reference sequence). CDR3 protein: CATSGTSDRINQPQHF. The CDR3 nucleotides are TGTGCCACCAGCGGAACTAGCGACAGAATCAATCAGCCCCAGCATTTT.

Points on this clone: In the same sample, other DNA sequences code for this CDR3. The gene calls are TRBV7-9 and TRBJ1-5, with a possible D match to TRBD1 (5 bases). The CDR3 loop spans 14 amino acids. The V end was cut by 2 bases, the J end by 2 bases, with 7 bases between. Germline loops: CDR1 SEHNR, CDR2 FQNEAQ (reference sequence). CDR3 protein: CASSLTGGNQPQHF. The CDR3 nucleotides are TGTGCCAGCAGCTTAACGGGGGGCAATCAGCCCCAGCATTTT.

The chain joins TRBV6-5 to TRBJ1-5; the D is unclear. The CDR3 extends over 12 amino acids. V lost 8 bases, J lost 4 bases, and 9 bases lay in between. CDR1 MNHEY and CDR2 SVGAGI come from the germline V gene. The CDR3 region is CASGPRNQPQHF. CDR3 bases: TGTGCCAGCGGGCCAAGGAATCAGCCCCAGCATTTT.

The V call is TRBV4-1, the J call TRBJ2-3; TRBD2 matches 12 bases. The V gene end was trimmed by 3 bases and the J gene end by 0 bases; junction bases not matched to a gene: 13. Germline-derived CDR1 and CDR2 are MGHRA and YSYEKL. CDR3 length: 20 amino acids. CDR3 residues: CASSHNPGLAGLYSTDTQYF. The CDR3 DNA reads as TGCGCCAGCAGCCACAATCCGGGACTAGCGGGCCTCTATAGCACAGATACGCAGTATTTT.

This clone was counted between two and nine times. The chain employs TRBV30 and TRBJ1-4; 7 positions match TRBD1. The CDR3 is 14 amino acids. CDR1 is GTSNPN, CDR2 SVGIG, per germline (reference sequence). V gave up 7 bases and J gave up 7 bases; unmatched junction bases: 12. The CDR3 sequence: CASSADRPREKLFF. CDR3 DNA sequence: TGTGCCTCCTCGGCGGACAGGCCCCGTGAAAAACTGTTTTTT. Full variable domain (rest looked up from reference TRBV30 and TRBJ1-4): SQTIHQWPATLVQPVGSPLSLECTVEGTSNPNLYWYRQAAGRGLQLLFYSVGIGQISSEVPQNLSASRPQDRQFILSSKKLLLSDSGFYLCASSADRPREKLFFGSGTQLSVL.

As DNA, the CDR3 is TGTGCCAGCAGCCGTAATGAAAAACTGTTTTTT. It yields the protein CASSRNEKLFF. The chain recombines TRBV6-6 with TRBJ1-4, with no clear D. Germline CDR1 and CDR2: MNHNY and SVGAGI (reference sequence). V was trimmed by 6 bases and J by 4 bases, leaving 3 bases between them. The CDR3 totals 11 residues.

This clone has more than one count but fewer than ten. This chain uses TRBV19 with TRBJ1-4; unclear D gene. The V gene's germline CDR1 is LNHDA and CDR2 SQIVND (reference sequence). This CDR3 comprises 14 residues. V was trimmed by 3 bases and J by 6 bases, leaving 11 bases between them. The CDR3 loop is CASSMSGLYEKLFF. The CDR3 DNA reads as TGTGCCAGTAGTATGTCGGGATTGTATGAAAAACTGTTTTTT.

The chain couples TRBV6-5 to TRBJ2-3, with a weak D call TRBD1 (6 bases). Germline values: CDR1 MNHEY, CDR2 SVGAGI. Trimming took off 2 bases at V and 6 bases at J, with 12 bases between the two ends. The CDR3 has 14 amino acids. This chain's CDR3 is CASSYRQGLDTQYF. For the CDR3, the DNA is TGTGCCAGCAGTTACCGGCAGGGGCTCGATACGCAGTATTTT.

This chain links TRBV7-2 with TRBJ2-7; TRBD2 matches at 13 bases. Germline CDR1 reads SGHTA; CDR2 reads FQGNSA. The CDR3 is 15 residues long. The trim removed 4 bases at V and 2 bases at J, leaving 2 bases unmatched. The CDR3 DNA reads as TGTGCCAGCAGCTGGACTAGCGGGGGCCCCTACGAGCAGTACTTC. Amino acid sequence: CASSWTSGGPYEQYF. The variable domain in full, with the rest retrieved from reference TRBV7-2 and TRBJ2-7, is GAGVSQSPSNKVTEKGKDVELRCDPISGHTALYWYRQSLGQGLEFLIYFQGNSAPDKSGLPSDRFSAERTGGSVSTLTIQRTQQEDSAVYLCASSWTSGGPYEQYFGPGTRLTVT.

The V gene is TRBV2, the J gene TRBJ1-3; maybe TRBD1 (5 bases). Germline V CDR1 and CDR2: SNHLY, FYNNEI. This CDR3 has 15 residues. V was pared by 10 bases and J by 0 bases, with 16 bases between. The CDR3 sequence is CATQTEISSGNTIYF. The CDR3 coding sequence is TGTGCCACCCAGACAGAAATTAGCTCTGGAAACACCATATATTTT.

The chain employs TRBV12-3 or TRBV12-4 and TRBJ2-2; 7 bases line up with TRBD2. The CDR3 length is 13 residues. V was clipped by 8 bases and J by 7 bases; unmatched bases: 7. The DNA of the CDR3 is TGTGCCAGCGGGAGGGCCGGGGACGGGGAGCTGTTTTTT. Its translation is CASGRAGDGELFF.

The chain uses TRBV6-5 and TRBJ1-6; possible D gene TRBD1, 6 bases. Trimming stripped 6 bases from V and 7 bases from J, with 13 bases between. There are 14 residues in the CDR3. Germline CDR1 MNHEY, CDR2 SVGAGI. The CDR3 nucleotides are TGTGCCAGCAGGCAGGGGTCTGGGAATTCACCCCTCCACTTT. Translating it yields CASRQGSGNSPLHF.

The CDR3 DNA follows: TGCGCCAGCAATGCCGGACTAGCGGGGTTTCGGGGGGAGCTGTTTTTT. It encodes CASNAGLAGFRGELFF. The chain has TRBV5-1 and TRBJ2-2; 12 bases match TRBD2. The CDR3 covers 16 residues. J was trimmed by 8 bases and V by 6 bases; bases with no gene match: 11. Germline V lookup: CDR1 SGHRS, CDR2 YFSETQ.

This sequence joins TRBV5-4 and TRBJ2-5; 8 bases agree with TRBD2. This CDR3 is built from 14 residues. Germline-derived CDR1 and CDR2 are SGHNT and YYREEE (reference sequence). V gave up 7 bases and J gave up 0 bases; unmatched junction bases: 5. CDR3 region: CASGTGGYQETQYF. CDR3 DNA: TGTGCCAGCGGTACGGGAGGGTACCAAGAGACCCAGTACTTC.

This clone was recorded many times. This rearrangement joins TRBV19 to TRBJ1-1, with D possibly matching TRBD1 (5 bases). The CDR3 sequence is 15 residues long. Germline lookup yields CDR1 LNHDA and CDR2 SQIVND (reference sequence). Trimming removed 7 bases from V and 1 base from J, with 16 bases in between. The CDR3 here is CASIHTGKGNTEAFF. The CDR3 DNA is TGTGCCAGTATTCATACAGGCAAGGGGAACACTGAAGCTTTCTTT.

This chain links TRBV29-1 with TRBJ2-3; TRBD1 matches at 8 bases. There are 13 residues in the CDR3. Germline lookup yields CDR1 SQVTM and CDR2 ANQGSEA. The trim removed 7 bases at V and 4 bases at J, leaving 7 bases unmatched. Written as DNA, the CDR3 is TGCAGCGCCCCCCTGACAGGGGCAGATACGCAGTATTTT. Translation gives CSAPLTGADTQYF.

The chain employs TRBV6-6 and TRBJ2-7; 10 bases are a match to TRBD1. CDR1 and CDR2 from the germline V gene are MNHNY and SVGAGI (reference sequence). V lost 6 bases, J lost 3 bases, and 11 bases stayed unmatched. The CDR3 extends over 16 amino acids. The CDR3 sequence is CASSPGTGAAIYEQYF. CDR3 DNA sequence: TGTGCCAGCAGCCCCGGGACAGGGGCGGCAATCTACGAGCAGTACTTC.

This clone was recorded a few times. The gene calls are TRBV3-1 (or the pseudogene TRBV3-2) and TRBJ1-2; D perhaps matches TRBD1 (5 bases). Germline lookup yields CDR1 LGHDT and CDR2 YNNKEL (reference sequence). This CDR3 spans 18 amino acids. V gave up 3 bases and J gave up 0 bases, with 20 bases separating them. This CDR3 reads CASSHKTLNRHANYGYTF. The CDR3 bases are TGTGCCAGCAGCCACAAAACCCTTAACAGGCACGCTAACTATGGCTACACCTTC.